Below, one TCR beta chain is given with its context. In the study's own analysis: Amplifying reference gene primers gave estimates of nucleated cell counts. Libraries were prepared by immunoSEQ multiplex PCR; TCRdb keeps only in-frame clonotypes and omits some of them. For V, J and clone size, that table is used; D and trimming come from the DNA. Of 350,000 or so clones detected, more than 70% appear once; the ten largest clones hold under 5%. This sample was included in a study of blood T cell repertoires in COVID-19. Across the study: COVID-19 samples collected from the United States, Italy and Spain covered acute and convalescent phases.

Sequencing was performed on peripheral blood. The receptor was isolated from a woman in her sixties or seventies with COVID-19, enrolled during active disease.

CDR3 protein: CASTPLRDRAYEQYF. The DNA for the CDR3 is TGTGCCAGCACCCCCCTCCGGGACAGGGCGTACGAGCAGTACTTC. This chain links TRBV2 with TRBJ2-7; TRBD1 matches at 9 bases. V trimming: 7 bases; J trimming: 4 bases; junction bases outside the gene matches: 11. Germline assignment: CDR1 SNHLY and CDR2 FYNNEI. The CDR3 loop spans 15 amino acids.